One sample yielded the 30 T cell receptor beta chains listed below, sequenced in a study of blood T cells in healthy people across ages. Primed by a sample-barcoded 5' primer and a J-beta primer mix, a second PCR proceeded for about 6 to 12 cycles. TCRdb ran MiXCR on the 5' RACE reads and lists one entry per CDR3 protein. The table lists approximately 1.5 million distinct CDR3 sequences, almost 35% of them singletons, with about 11% in the top ten. Source material: blood. The receptor source for this set is a woman under 40 in good health.

In its sample, this clonotype was seen many times. As DNA, the CDR3 is TGTGCCAGCAGTGAAGTAGCGGGGGGGGCCACCGGGGAGCTGTTTTTT. Its protein product is CASSEVAGGATGELFF. The V and J genes are TRBV2 and TRBJ2-2; 11 nucleotides agree with TRBD2. The CDR3 length is 16 residues. Germline CDR1 and CDR2: SNHLY and FYNNEI. The trim removed 1 base at V and 4 bases at J, leaving 2 bases unmatched.

V is TRBV14 and J is TRBJ1-5; D uncertain. The CDR3 is 16 amino acids. V lost 3 bases and J lost 5, with 17 bases in between. CDR1 is SGHDN and CDR2 is FVKESK in the germline V gene. The CDR3 reads CASSHVRSTEDQPQHF. CDR3 DNA: TGTGCCAGCAGCCACGTACGGAGCACAGAAGATCAGCCCCAGCATTTT. Filled out from reference TRBV14 and TRBJ1-5, the complete variable domain reads EAGVTQFPSHSVIEKGQTVTLRCDPISGHDNLYWYRRVMGKEIKFLLHFVKESKQDESGMPNNRFLAERTGGTYSTLKVQPAELEDSGVYFCASSHVRSTEDQPQHFGDGTRLSIL.

The V call is TRBV20-1, the J call TRBJ1-1, with 7 nucleotides matching TRBD1. V shed 1 base and J 0 bases; nucleotides not matched to a gene: 11. Germline CDR1 is DFQATT and CDR2 is SNEGSKA (reference sequence). This CDR3 contains 17 residues. The CDR3 spells CSARGRDSWGMNTEAFF. The CDR3 coding sequence is TGCAGTGCTAGAGGACGGGACAGTTGGGGCATGAACACTGAAGCTTTCTTT.

This chain links TRBV20-1 with TRBJ2-5; D might be TRBD2 (6 bases). V was cut by 6 bases and J by 5 bases, with 16 bases left in between. There are 13 residues in the CDR3. CDR1 DFQATT and CDR2 SNEGSKA come from the germline V gene (reference sequence). CDR3 amino acids: CSALRPGAETQYF. The CDR3 DNA follows: TGCAGTGCCCTCCGGCCGGGAGCGGAGACCCAGTACTTC.

Points on this clonotype: Since a much larger clone is just one base distant, this may be a read error. CDR3 residues: CAGSLASGFSADTQYF. The CDR3 coding sequence is TGCGCCGGCAGCTTGGCTTCGGGTTTCAGTGCAGATACGCAGTATTTT. The chain combines TRBV5-1 with TRBJ2-3, with D unclear. The CDR3 totals 16 residues. The V gene's germline CDR1 is SGHRS and CDR2 YFSETQ.

The chain joins TRBV15 to TRBJ1-2, with D unclear. CDR1 is LNHNV and CDR2 is YYDKDF in the germline V gene (reference sequence). The V gene lost 0 bases and the J gene lost 8 bases, with 7 bases spanning the gap. The CDR3 extends over 12 amino acids. The DNA of the CDR3 is TGTGCCACCAGCAGAGACGCGTCAGGCTACACCTTC. Translation: CATSRDASGYTF.

This clonotype has a handful of counts. The V and J genes are TRBV5-1 and TRBJ2-7; D is undetermined. CDR1 is SGHRS and CDR2 is YFSETQ in the germline V gene. Deletions cut 5 bases from V and 3 bases from J, with 15 bases between. This CDR3 spans 14 amino acids. The CDR3 loop is CASSDGPVSYEQYF. The CDR3 coding sequence is TGCGCCAGCAGTGATGGACCAGTCAGCTACGAGCAGTACTTC.

In its sample, this clonotype was seen a few times. The chain is built from TRBV15 and TRBJ2-7; D not resolved. V was cut by 0 bases and J by 12 bases, with 12 bases left in between. Germline V gene data show CDR1 as LNHNV and CDR2 as YYDKDF (reference sequence). This CDR3 contains 12 residues. CDR3 amino acids: CATSRDTEKGYF. CDR3 bases: TGTGCCACCAGCAGAGATACAGAAAAGGGGTACTTC.

The V gene is TRBV4-1, the J gene TRBJ1-2; a possible D gene is TRBD1 (5 bases). The CDR3 is 16 amino acids. Trimming removed 4 bases at V and 11 bases at J, with 26 bases between. CDR1 is MGHRA, CDR2 YSYEKL, per germline. Written as DNA, the CDR3 is TGCGCCAGCAGCCCTTTGGTCGCGGGACCCAAGGCAGGTTACACCTTC. It is translated as CASSPLVAGPKAGYTF.

This clonotype occurred a few times. The chain has TRBV27 and TRBJ2-7; the D gene could be TRBD1 or TRBD2 (5 bases each). The CDR3 length is 15 residues. The germline V gene encodes CDR1 MNHEY and CDR2 SMNVEV (reference sequence). The V and J ends lost 5 bases and 3 bases respectively, with 17 bases between them. This CDR3 reads CASSLGTRRGYEQYF. In nucleotides, the CDR3 is TGTGCCAGCAGTCTCGGGACCAGGAGAGGCTACGAGCAGTACTTC.

This clonotype came up a few times. The chain employs TRBV7-9 and TRBJ2-3, with D perhaps assigned TRBD1 or TRBD2 (6 bases each). The CDR3 sequence is 17 residues long. V was cut by 0 bases and J by 2 bases, with 15 bases left in between. Germline V gene data show CDR1 as SEHNR and CDR2 as FQNEAQ (reference sequence). For the CDR3, the DNA is TGTGCCAGCAGCTTAGCCCCTCGGGGGCATGTCACAGATACGCAGTATTTT. Amino acid sequence: CASSLAPRGHVTDTQYF.

The table lists this clonotype with a few counts. The V call is TRBV10-3, the J call TRBJ2-2; 9 positions agree with TRBD2. CDR3 length equals 17 residues. Looked up from germline, CDR1 is ENHRY and CDR2 is SYGVKD. Trimming cost V 4 bases and J 2 bases; bases outside gene matches: 8. CDR3 DNA sequence: TGTGCCATCAGTGCAATGCGGGAGGGCCCTAACACCGGGGAGCTGTTTTTT. It encodes CAISAMREGPNTGELFF.

Only a few counts were recorded for this clonotype. V gene TRBV7-6 combines with J gene TRBJ2-2, with a tentative D call TRBD1 (5 bases). CDR3 length: 16 residues. CDR1 SGHVS and CDR2 FNYEAQ come from the germline V gene. The ends were cut back, 6 bases at V and 4 bases at J, with 18 bases in the middle. CDR3 protein: CASSTSGNSRTGELFF. The CDR3 nucleotides are TGTGCCAGCAGTACCTCAGGGAATTCACGCACCGGGGAGCTGTTTTTT.

This clonotype was picked up many times. The chain recombines TRBV7-9 with TRBJ2-1; D is possibly TRBD2 (6 bases). CDR1 SEHNR and CDR2 FQNEAQ come from the germline V gene (reference sequence). The V gene lost 4 bases and the J gene lost 9 bases, with 19 bases spanning the gap. This CDR3 region has 15 residues. The CDR3 spells CASSSPDLPAGEQFF. The CDR3 nucleotides read TGTGCCAGCAGCTCACCGGACCTCCCAGCGGGTGAGCAGTTCTTC.

The gene calls are TRBV4-2 and TRBJ2-3; 13 bases fit TRBD2. Trimming at V came to 5 bases and at J to 0 bases, leaving 8 bases not matched to a gene. This CDR3 contains 18 residues. CDR1 LGHNA and CDR2 YNFKEQ come from the germline V gene. CDR3: CASSKRTSGGASTDTQYF. The CDR3 DNA sequence: TGTGCCAGCAGCAAAAGGACTAGCGGGGGAGCTAGCACAGATACGCAGTATTTT.

This clonotype was found a few times. This chain uses TRBV6-5 with TRBJ2-1; TRBD1 agrees at 10 bases. V shed 0 bases and J 7 bases; nucleotides not matched to a gene: 6. CDR3 size: 16 residues. Germline-derived CDR1 and CDR2 are MNHEY and SVGAGI. The DNA of the CDR3 is TGTGCCAGCAGTTACTCCGCGGGACAGGGGACTAATGAGCAGTTCTTC. It encodes CASSYSAGQGTNEQFF.

The table lists this clonotype with a few counts. The chain uses TRBV7-9 and TRBJ2-1; 8 bases line up with TRBD2. There are 16 residues in the CDR3. CDR1 and CDR2 from the germline V gene are SEHNR and FQNEAQ (reference sequence). Unmatched junction bases numbered 13, after V lost 4 bases and J lost 8 bases. The CDR3 loop is CASSSIAGSSIDEQFF. DNA of the CDR3: TGTGCCAGCAGCTCAATAGCGGGATCCTCGATAGATGAGCAGTTCTTC.

The V call is TRBV3-1, the J call TRBJ2-1; D is uncertain. The germline V and J ends were trimmed by 4 bases and 8 bases, with 12 bases remaining between them. Germline V lookup: CDR1 LGHDT, CDR2 YNNKEL (reference sequence). The CDR3 consists of 13 residues. CDR3 region: CASSRFQSDEQFF. The CDR3 bases are TGTGCCAGCAGCCGATTCCAGAGCGATGAGCAGTTCTTC.

This clonotype was seen a few times. The J gene is TRBJ2-3, the V gene TRBV20-1; unclear D gene. V was cut by 7 bases and J by 1 base, with 9 bases left in between. Germline-derived CDR1 and CDR2 are DFQATT and SNEGSKA (reference sequence). The CDR3 sequence is 12 residues long. This CDR3 is CSDRPGTDTQYF. Written as DNA, the CDR3 is TGCAGTGACCGCCCGGGCACAGATACGCAGTATTTT.

The chain employs TRBV6-5 and TRBJ2-5; the match to TRBD2 covers 10 bases. Matching the DNA end better, TRBJ2-7 makes the J call doubtful. CDR1 and CDR2 from the germline V gene are MNHEY and SVGAGI. This CDR3 has 15 residues. The CDR3 region is CATIGSSGSSSEQYF. CDR3 coding DNA: TGTGCCACGATAGGATCTAGCGGGAGTTCAAGCGAGCAGTACTTC.

This clonotype was seen a handful of times. This rearrangement joins TRBV25-1 to TRBJ1-1, with 7 bases lining up with TRBD1. Unmatched junction bases numbered 8, after V lost 3 bases and J lost 1 base. The CDR3 spans 16 residues. Germline V gene data show CDR1 as MGHDK and CDR2 as SYGVNS. CDR3 region: CASSDEGYRGNTEAFF. The CDR3, as DNA: TGTGCCAGCAGTGACGAAGGGTACAGGGGGAACACTGAAGCTTTCTTT.

This clonotype was observed a handful of times. V gene TRBV6-2 or TRBV6-3 combines with J gene TRBJ2-3; no definite D call. Germline V gives CDR1 MNHEY, CDR2 SVGEGT. This CDR3 comprises 12 residues. V gave up 5 bases and J gave up 3 bases, with 6 bases separating them. In DNA form, the CDR3 reads TGTGCCAGCAGTGAACAAACAGATACGCAGTATTTT. Translated: CASSEQTDTQYF.

Details on this clonotype: One end of the junction does not line up with germline, which may come from a read error. The V and J genes are TRBV9 and TRBJ1-2; D remains unclear. Germline V lookup: CDR1 SGDLS, CDR2 YYNGEE. CDR3 length: 11 residues. The DNA for the CDR3 is TGTGCCAGCAGCGCCAACTATGGCTGCACCTTC. The encoded protein is CASSANYGCTF.

This clonotype turned up a few times. The J gene is TRBJ2-5, the V gene TRBV9; no definite D call. The closer fit of TRBJ2-7 to the DNA end suggests the J call may be wrong. Germline assignment: CDR1 SGDLS and CDR2 YYNGEE. CDR3 length equals 15 residues. The CDR3 spells CASSVDPVNMGEQYF. The CDR3 region has the DNA TGTGCCAGCAGCGTAGACCCTGTTAATATGGGCGAGCAGTACTTC.

V gene TRBV5-1 combines with J gene TRBJ2-5; 7 bases align to TRBD1. J gave up 2 bases and V 4 bases, and 11 bases lay outside the gene matches. The CDR3 is made up of 16 amino acids. Germline CDR1 is SGHRS and CDR2 is YFSETQ. CDR3 coding DNA: TGCGCCAGCAGCCAAGGCGTTGGGACAGTACAAGAGACCCAGTACTTC. Its protein is CASSQGVGTVQETQYF. Looking up the rest from reference TRBV5-1 and TRBJ2-5 gives the full variable domain: KAGVTQTPRYLIKTRGQQVTLSCSPISGHRSVSWYQQTPGQGLQFLFEYFSETQRNKGNFPGRFSGRQFSNSRSEMNVSTLELGDSALYLCASSQGVGTVQETQYFGPGTRLLVL.

The table lists this clonotype with a few counts. The J gene is TRBJ1-5, the V gene TRBV27, with TRBD1 as a possible D gene (5 bases). Germline V gives CDR1 MNHEY, CDR2 SMNVEV (reference sequence). V lost 3 bases to trimming and J lost 4 bases, with 13 bases between them. The length of the CDR3 is 15 residues. The CDR3: CASSFEGPGNQPQHF. DNA of the CDR3: TGTGCCAGCAGTTTTGAGGGGCCGGGAAATCAGCCCCAGCATTTT.

J is TRBJ2-7 and V is TRBV9; 8 bases match TRBD1. The V gene's germline CDR1 is SGDLS and CDR2 YYNGEE. The CDR3 extends over 13 amino acids. After removal of 2 bases from V and 5 bases from J, the junction contained 3 bases not matched to a gene. The CDR3, as DNA: TGTGCCAGCAGCGTGGACAGGGTCGACGAGCAGTACTTC. Its protein is CASSVDRVDEQYF. Based on the CDR3 plus reference TRBV9 and TRBJ2-7, the full variable domain is DSGVTQTPKHLITATGQRVTLRCSPRSGDLSVYWYQQSLDQGLQFLIQYYNGEERAKGNILERFSAQQFPDLHSELNLSSLELGDSALYFCASSVDRVDEQYFGPGTRLTVT.

The chain links TRBV20-1 to TRBJ1-1, with 7 bases lining up with TRBD1. The germline CDR1 and CDR2 sequences are DFQATT and SNEGSKA (reference sequence). V shed 3 bases and J 0 bases; nucleotides not matched to a gene: 4. This CDR3 is 14 amino acids long. The CDR3 sequence: CSARGQYMNTEAFF. The CDR3 DNA follows: TGCAGTGCTAGGGGACAGTACATGAACACTGAAGCTTTCTTT.

In its sample, this clonotype was seen a few times. The chain is built from TRBV20-1 and TRBJ2-3; 10 positions agree with TRBD2. The J segment lost 2 bases and the V segment lost 3 bases, leaving 8 bases of the junction unmatched. The germline V gene encodes CDR1 DFQATT and CDR2 SNEGSKA (reference sequence). The CDR3 has 16 residues. CDR3 sequence: CSASEAGGDYTDTQYF. The CDR3 region has the DNA TGCAGTGCTAGCGAAGCGGGGGGGGACTACACAGATACGCAGTATTTT.

V usage is TRBV20-1 and J usage is TRBJ2-1; maybe TRBD1 (6 bases). The CDR3 sequence is 13 residues long. The V and J ends lost 5 bases and 4 bases respectively, with 12 bases between them. CDR1 and CDR2 from the germline V gene are DFQATT and SNEGSKA (reference sequence). The CDR3 nucleotides read TGCAGTGCTTTCCGGGACAATTACAATGAGCAGTTCTTC. Protein: CSAFRDNYNEQFF.